The 28 T cell receptor beta chains given below trace back to one sample, sequenced in a study of T cell repertoires in ileal Crohn's disease. Assay used: immunoSEQ multiplex PCR; TCRdb lists only in-frame clones, some missing. The sample lists fewer than 10,000 clones; approximately 82% were seen once. The material sequenced was ileal tissue. The receptors originated from an adult with Crohn's disease.

In its sample, this clone is medium-sized (0.01 to 0.1%). The chain employs TRBV5-6 and TRBJ2-7; 11 bases map to TRBD1. The germline V gene has CDR1 SGHDT and CDR2 YYEEEE. This CDR3 contains 17 residues. The J segment lost 2 bases and the V segment lost 1 base, leaving 8 bases of the junction unmatched. CDR3 in amino acids: CASSLSGTGGSTYEQYF. In DNA form, the CDR3 reads TGTGCCAGCAGCTTGTCCGGGACAGGGGGATCCACCTACGAGCAGTACTTC.

In DNA, the CDR3 is TGTGCCAGCAGTGGGGGAGGGCCTCACGAGCAGTACTTC. Its translation: CASSGGGPHEQYF. The genes are TRBV27 and TRBJ2-7; TRBD2 agrees at 7 bases. The CDR3 sequence is 13 residues long. The V and J ends lost 5 bases and 5 bases, in that order; junction bases with no gene match: 6. Germline CDR1 MNHEY, CDR2 SMNVEV (reference sequence).

This chain links TRBV5-1 with TRBJ2-1; TRBD1 matches at 8 bases. Germline loops: CDR1 SGHRS, CDR2 YFSETQ. The CDR3 length is 16 residues. Trimming removed 4 bases from V and 6 bases from J; junction bases left unmatched: 12. The CDR3 reads CASSLPAGTGFNEQFF. The CDR3 DNA reads TGCGCCAGCAGCCTCCCCGCCGGGACAGGATTCAATGAGCAGTTCTTC.

In nucleotides, the CDR3 is TGTGCCAGCAGTTACGGACAGTCTGGGCCCCGGGAGCAGTTCTTC. Protein product: CASSYGQSGPREQFF. This chain connects TRBV6-5 to TRBJ2-1, with a tentative D call TRBD1 (6 bases). Germline CDR1 is MNHEY and CDR2 is SVGAGI. The CDR3 runs 15 residues. Trimming took 2 bases from V and 10 from J, leaving 18 bases between them.

The rearrangement links TRBV6-1 to TRBJ2-6; D is undetermined. This CDR3 has 13 residues. Trimming shortened V by 6 bases and J by 0 bases, and 3 bases separated the two germline ends. Germline V gene lookup returns CDR1 MNHNS and CDR2 SASEGT. CDR3 region: CASSGSGANVLTF. The CDR3 bases are TGTGCCAGCAGCGGCTCTGGGGCCAACGTCCTGACTTTC.

This clone was seen a few times. The chain has TRBV11-2 and TRBJ2-3; a weak D match, TRBD1 (6 bases). V lost 3 bases, J lost 2 bases, and 15 bases lay in between. The CDR3 sequence is 16 residues long. The V gene's germline CDR1 is SGHAT and CDR2 FQNNGV. The CDR3 is CASSFAGAADTDTQYF. In nucleotides, the CDR3 is TGTGCCAGCAGCTTCGCAGGGGCCGCCGACACAGATACGCAGTATTTT. Using reference TRBV11-2 and TRBJ2-3 for the parts outside the CDR3, the full variable domain is EAGVAQSPRYKIIEKRQSVAFWCNPISGHATLYWYQQILGQGPKLLIQFQNNGVVDDSQLPKDRFSAERLKGVDSTLKIQPAKLEDSAVYLCASSFAGAADTDTQYFGPGTRLTVL.

This chain connects TRBV4-3 to TRBJ2-3, with 11 positions matching TRBD2. CDR3 size: 18 residues. V was pared by 0 bases and J by 2 bases, with 7 bases of the junction left unmatched. Germline CDR1 is LGHNA and CDR2 is YSLEER. CDR3 DNA sequence: TGCGCCAGCAGCCAAGAACTAGCGGGGGCCGGAGCCACAGATACGCAGTATTTT. This sequence encodes CASSQELAGAGATDTQYF.

The V gene is TRBV7-3, the J gene TRBJ1-1, with D tentatively TRBD1 (5 bases). V shed 0 bases and J shed 4 bases, with 12 bases lying between them. In germline, CDR1 is SGHTA, CDR2 FQGTGA. This CDR3 is built from 15 residues. The CDR3, as DNA: TGTGCCAGCAGCTTAACGGTCGGGGGAAGCACTGAAGCTTTCTTT. This translates into CASSLTVGGSTEAFF.

This chain uses TRBV7-2 with TRBJ2-1; TRBD2 agrees at 8 bases. This CDR3 is built from 15 residues. Germline V gene lookup returns CDR1 SGHTA and CDR2 FQGNSA. Trimming took 1 base from V and 7 from J; bases not matched to a gene: 6. The chain's CDR3 is CASSLVFGTRNEQFF. DNA of the CDR3: TGTGCCAGCAGCTTAGTTTTCGGGACTAGGAATGAGCAGTTCTTC.

The J gene is TRBJ2-2, the V gene TRBV5-1; D unresolved. Germline lookup yields CDR1 SGHRS and CDR2 YFSETQ. V was trimmed by 5 bases and J by 4 bases, leaving 6 bases between them. This CDR3 region has 12 residues. This CDR3 reads CASSRGTGELFF. In DNA, the CDR3 is TGCGCCAGCAGTCGAGGCACCGGGGAGCTGTTTTTT. The whole variable domain, remainder taken from reference TRBV5-1 and TRBJ2-2, is KAGVTQTPRYLIKTRGQQVTLSCSPISGHRSVSWYQQTPGQGLQFLFEYFSETQRNKGNFPGRFSGRQFSNSRSEMNVSTLELGDSALYLCASSRGTGELFFGEGSRLTVL.

This chain joins TRBV4-2 and TRBJ2-2; D ambiguous. This CDR3 has 14 amino acids. Germline V gene lookup returns CDR1 LGHNA and CDR2 YNFKEQ. Trimming cost V 0 bases and J 1 base, with 3 bases left between them. CDR3 sequence (DNA): TGTGCCAGCAGCCAAGATCAGAACACCGGGGAGCTGTTTTTT. Translation: CASSQDQNTGELFF.

This clone appeared a single time. The J gene is TRBJ2-1, the V gene TRBV5-1; 9 bases line up with TRBD1. The J segment lost 5 bases and the V segment lost 7 bases, leaving 10 bases of the junction unmatched. Germline CDR1 and CDR2: SGHRS and YFSETQ. The CDR3 sequence is 15 residues long. The CDR3 spells CASGSTGTGHNEQFF. The CDR3 nucleotides read TGCGCCAGCGGCTCAACCGGGACAGGGCACAATGAGCAGTTCTTC.

This chain links TRBV27 with TRBJ2-2; 13 bases align to TRBD2. J was trimmed by 10 bases and V by 6 bases; bases with no gene match: 8. This CDR3 contains 15 residues. Germline CDR1 reads MNHEY; CDR2 reads SMNVEV (reference sequence). This CDR3 reads CASRDGLAGVKELFF. The CDR3 DNA reads as TGTGCCAGCAGGGACGGACTAGCGGGAGTAAAGGAGCTGTTTTTT.

A few counts support this clone. This chain uses TRBV7-3 with TRBJ2-3; 8 nucleotides line up with TRBD2. This CDR3 comprises 15 residues. V gave up 5 bases and J gave up 6 bases; unmatched junction bases: 10. Germline V lookup: CDR1 SGHTA, CDR2 FQGTGA. CDR3 nucleotide sequence: TGTGCCAGCAGCCAACGCGGGGGGAATCTGGATACGCAGTATTTT. Its protein product is CASSQRGGNLDTQYF.

The chain has TRBV6-5 and TRBJ1-5; 8 nucleotides align to TRBD1. The CDR3 has 14 residues. Germline assignment: CDR1 MNHEY and CDR2 SVGAGI. J was trimmed by 2 bases and V by 5 bases; bases with no gene match: 2. The CDR3 loop reads CASSADRGNQPQHF. CDR3 DNA: TGTGCCAGCAGTGCGGACAGGGGCAATCAGCCCCAGCATTTT.

This clone came up a few times. One end of the junction fails to match germline, which may point to a read error. The genes are TRBV11-2 and TRBJ2-3; TRBD2 agrees at 9 bases. CDR3 length: 20 amino acids. Germline lookup yields CDR1 SGHAT and CDR2 FQNNGV. As DNA, the CDR3 is TGTGCCAGCAGCATAGAGGAGCGGGGGGCACCGTGGAGTGGCACAGATACGCAGTATTTT. It specifies CASSIEERGAPWSGTDTQYF.

This chain connects TRBV6-5 to TRBJ2-2; maybe TRBD2 (5 bases). V shed 5 bases and J shed 1 base, with 8 bases lying between them. CDR1 and CDR2 (germline): MNHEY, SVGAGI. This CDR3 is built from 14 residues. For the CDR3, the DNA is TGTGCCAGCAGTCGAGGGTGGAACACCGGGGAGCTGTTTTTT. This sequence encodes CASSRGWNTGELFF.

This clone was seen once. This rearrangement joins TRBV5-1 to TRBJ2-1; 8 bases agree with TRBD2. This CDR3 is 14 amino acids long. The V gene's germline CDR1 is SGHRS and CDR2 YFSETQ. V shed 3 bases, J shed 5 bases, and the junction held 4 bases outside the gene matches. The CDR3 coding sequence is TGCGCCAGCAGCTCCGCGGGAGGAAACAATGAGCAGTTCTTC. This encodes CASSSAGGNNEQFF.

The J gene is TRBJ1-4, the V gene TRBV28; 9 bases align to TRBD1. The CDR3 consists of 14 residues. Trimming removed 5 bases from V and 8 bases from J; junction bases left unmatched: 6. Germline CDR1 reads MDHEN; CDR2 reads SYDVKM. CDR3 bases: TGTGCCAGCAGTCGGGACAGGGTGGACGAAAAACTGTTTTTT. Amino acid sequence: CASSRDRVDEKLFF.

This clone was detected only a few times. The chain recombines TRBV6-4 with TRBJ2-2; D gene uncertain. The germline V and J ends were trimmed by 1 base and 6 bases, with 9 bases remaining between them. The CDR3 extends over 14 amino acids. The germline V gene encodes CDR1 MRHNA and CDR2 SNTAGT. The CDR3, as DNA: TGTGCCAGCAGTGACTTGCTAGGCTCCGGGGAGCTGTTTTTT. This translates into CASSDLLGSGELFF.

The chain links TRBV7-6 to TRBJ2-2; a weak D match, TRBD1 (5 bases). Germline V gene data show CDR1 as SGHVS and CDR2 as FNYEAQ. The CDR3 has 13 residues. V gave up 5 bases and J gave up 3 bases, with 7 bases separating them. CDR3 sequence (DNA): TGTGCCAGCAGCCAGGGTTACACCGGGGAGCTGTTTTTT. This gives the protein CASSQGYTGELFF.

This clone has just a few counts. The CDR3 DNA sequence: TGTGCCAGCAGTTCAGGGGCCCCGAACACTGAAGCTTTCTTT. Translating it yields CASSSGAPNTEAFF. The chain recombines TRBV7-2 with TRBJ1-1; possible D gene TRBD1, 6 bases. This CDR3 is built from 14 residues. Trimming stripped 6 bases from V and 1 base from J, with 12 bases between. The germline gives CDR1 SGHTA, CDR2 FQGNSA.

Here the CDR3 reads CASSYSDSNQQYF. In DNA form, the CDR3 reads TGTGCCAGCAGTTACTCGGACAGCAACCAGCAGTACTTC. This chain links TRBV6-6 with TRBJ2-7; TRBD1 is a possible D gene (6 bases). V lost 0 bases, J lost 8 bases, and 11 bases lay in between. The CDR3 loop spans 13 amino acids. The germline gives CDR1 MNHNY, CDR2 SVGAGI (reference sequence).

The rearrangement links TRBV4-1 to TRBJ2-2, with unresolved D. Trimming removed 0 bases at V and 6 bases at J, with 8 bases between. CDR3 length: 14 residues. CDR1 is MGHRA, CDR2 YSYEKL, per germline. CDR3 sequence: CASSQDLIAGELFF. In nucleotides, the CDR3 is TGCGCCAGCAGCCAAGATCTTATAGCCGGGGAGCTGTTTTTT.

This clone was counted once. This chain uses TRBV7-9 with TRBJ2-2; D gene uncertain. This CDR3 comprises 14 residues. Germline CDR1 reads SEHNR; CDR2 reads FQNEAQ (reference sequence). V was shortened by 0 bases and J by 6 bases, with 8 bases between the two germline ends. CDR3 DNA: TGTGCCAGCAGCTTAGCGGAGAGTTCCGGGGAGCTGTTTTTT. Amino acid sequence: CASSLAESSGELFF.

The chain is built from TRBV23-1 and TRBJ1-2; D might be TRBD1 (6 bases). TRBV23-1 is noted as an ORF with a role that remains uncertain. The CDR3 loop spans 15 amino acids. The V gene lost 3 bases and the J gene lost 2 bases, with 13 bases spanning the gap. The CDR3 nucleotides are TGCGCCAGCAGTCAGCTCCGGGACAAGAACTATGGCTACACCTTC. Protein sequence: CASSQLRDKNYGYTF.

Points on this clone: Relative to the germline gene, one junction end is altered; a read error may explain this. This chain joins TRBV9 and TRBJ1-2; D is unclear. Germline loops: CDR1 SGDLS, CDR2 YYNGEE. The CDR3 extends over 15 amino acids. The CDR3 loop reads CASSHPRETNYGYTF. CDR3 nucleotides: TGCGCCAGCAGCCACCCCCGGGAAACTAACTATGGCTACACCTTC. Using reference TRBV9 and TRBJ1-2 for the parts outside the CDR3, the full variable domain is DSGVTQTPKHLITATGQRVTLRCSPRSGDLSVYWYQQSLDQGLQFLIQYYNGEERAKGNILERFSAQQFPDLHSELNLSSLELGDSALYFCASSHPRETNYGYTFGSGTRLTVV.

This clone has more than one count but fewer than ten. The CDR3: CASSVGQRGGLSSYNEQFF. In nucleotides, the CDR3 is TGTGCCAGCAGCGTAGGCCAGCGGGGGGGCCTTAGCTCCTACAATGAGCAGTTCTTC. This chain links TRBV9 with TRBJ2-1; 10 nucleotides align to TRBD2. Germline trimming cut 0 bases from V and 0 bases from J; bases unmatched to any gene: 9. The CDR3 loop spans 19 amino acids. Germline V gene data show CDR1 as SGDLS and CDR2 as YYNGEE.